This TCR beta chain stems from a study of blood T cells in healthy people across ages. Next came a second PCR, run for about 7 to 11 cycles, which used a sample-barcoded 5' primer along with a J-beta primer mix. Each cDNA molecule, via a template-switch adaptor with 12 random nucleotides, was tagged. TCRdb passed the 5' RACE reads through MiXCR, listing each CDR3 protein once. The sample records roughly 900,000 distinct CDR3 sequences, roughly 52% being singletons. In terms of origin and age, donors were healthy Caucasian individuals from Russia aged roughly 6 to 95. This clonotype was counted between two and nine times. Germline V gene sequence: CDR1 SGDLS, CDR2 YYNGEE. The CDR3 consists of 14 residues. The germline V and J ends were trimmed by 0 bases and 5 bases, with 12 bases remaining between them.

Sequenced: blood. V gene TRBV9 combines with J gene TRBJ2-7; TRBD1 might be the D (6 bases). This receptor was taken from a man aged 25 to 45 in good health. The CDR3: CASSVEGRGNEQYF. In DNA, the CDR3 is TGTGCCAGCAGCGTAGAGGGCAGGGGTAACGAGCAGTACTTC.